This record looks at one T cell receptor beta chain sequence and its context. This clonotype has only a few counts. Its antigen is not yet known. The junction departs from the called germline gene at one end, perhaps through a read error. The data stem from a study of T cells in Graves' hyperthyroidism and ophthalmopathy (dated by TCRdb to between 2018 and 2020). Regarding the research as a whole: Peripheral blood samples were taken at initial diagnosis, before any treatment was given. To identify distinguishing TCR V-J signatures, a discovery cohort of about a hundred patients was used, comprising under 45 with Graves' ophthalmopathy and under 60 with stable Graves' hyperthyroidism. Whether ophthalmopathy could be predicted prospectively was tested in an independent validation cohort made up of some 20 hyperthyroidism patients plus 17 patients who later progressed to ophthalmopathy. For training and testing, the 100 or so patients in the discovery cohort were randomly divided in a 7:3 ratio. In several Graves' hyperthyroidism patients, the study also compared T-cell repertoires from thyroid tissue with T-cell repertoires from blood. After sampling, hyperthyroidism patients received methimazole starting at 30 mg daily, and ophthalmopathy patients received high-dose intravenous methylprednisolone. The paper describes TCR Vbeta CDR3 sequencing of more than 120 peripheral blood samples, made up of about 41 ophthalmopathy patients, 70 to 80 hyperthyroidism patients and some 17 progressor patients.

The cysteine opens and the phenylalanine closes a CDR3 of 11 amino acids. CDR3 DNA is the only sequence kept; it has 33 bases, read in frame from the first base. For CDR1 and CDR2, the germline V gene lists SNHLY and FYNNEI. TCR beta CDR3 regions were amplified from RNA transcripts. A first-round RT-PCR of the TCR CDR3 used the HTBI primer set with the Qiagen OneStep RT-PCR kit. The libraries were constructed in a second round of multiplex PCR and then size-selected and purified. The libraries were sequenced on an Illumina HiSeq2000 using paired-end 100 bp reads. The published analysis was carried out like this. Raw data were processed with SOAPnuke, discarding reads with adapters, uncalled bases, mean Phred below 15, or no exact constant-primer or identifier match. COPE v1.2.5 was used to merge the high-quality paired reads, and each unique nucleotide sequence was defined as a clonotype. MiTCR v1.1 was used to align the clonotypes against IMGT TRBV, TRBD and TRBJ reference segments. The analysis was restricted to V-J combinations with a frequency above 0.0001, which together covered 99% to 99.2% of the repertoires. A TCS score was defined as the ratio of F50 (clonal expansion) to E x V (chaos), with BLOSUM62-based TCRdist applied between CDR3 peptides within each V-J. Welch's t-statistics and random forest reduced 500 to 650 V-J features to 13, which were used in a naive Bayes classifier (R e1071). The public reads were quality trimmed at Q25 with fastp and then assembled into clones with MiXCR by TCRdb, keeping productive beta chains. Each record represents a unique CDR3 protein, reported with the most common genes and DNA among its rows. For this entry, the V and J calls and clone size follow TCRdb and not the study's own pipeline. For this sample the table gives hundreds of thousands of distinct CDR3 sequences, of which around 13% were detected only once. The ten most abundant clones make up about 9.4% of the sample.

Graves' hyperthyroidism was defined as stable when no progression to ophthalmopathy occurred over 18 months of follow-up. Hyperthyroidism patients were newly diagnosed, had a disease duration of under 2 months, and were aged 18 to 65 years. The study excluded patients with uncontrolled infections, other autoimmune diseases, pregnancy or lactation. Diagnoses were based on clinical symptoms, serum thyroxine and TRAb, thyroid ultrasound and orbital computed tomography. Ficoll-Paque density gradient centrifugation was used to isolate PBMCs from about 10 ml of fresh peripheral blood. Total RNA was extracted with Trizol reagent, and quality was checked on an Agilent 2100 Bioanalyzer. General study outcomes and caveats: Ophthalmopathy was separated from stable hyperthyroidism by a 13 V-J signature model, with about 88% sensitivity and approximately 81% specificity obtained in cross-validation and 80%/75% obtained in testing. No statistical method was used to set the sample size in advance, and investigators knew the group allocation. Most expanded thyroid clonotypes (frequency above 0.001) were also detected in blood, suggesting blood repertoires may reflect thyroid immune responses. In validation, the model predicted progression to ophthalmopathy a median of roughly six months before onset, with approximately 68% sensitivity and around 76% specificity.

The rearrangement combines TRBV2 with TRBJ1-1; the D segment cannot be called with confidence. The sequenced sample was blood. The clonotype was recovered from a woman aged 18-35 years with Graves' hyperthyroidism. The CDR3 region has the sequence CACSVSTEAFF. The DNA sequence follows: TGTGCCTGCAGTGTTAGCACTGAAGCTTTCTTT. The entire variable domain, with the stretches around the CDR3 drawn from the reference TRBV2 and TRBJ1-1 proteins, is EPEVTQTPSHQVTQMGQEVILRCVPISNHLYFYWYRQILGQKVEFLVSFYNNEISEKSEIFDDQFSVERPDGSNFTLKIRSTKLEDSAMYFCACSVSTEAFFGQGTRLTVV.